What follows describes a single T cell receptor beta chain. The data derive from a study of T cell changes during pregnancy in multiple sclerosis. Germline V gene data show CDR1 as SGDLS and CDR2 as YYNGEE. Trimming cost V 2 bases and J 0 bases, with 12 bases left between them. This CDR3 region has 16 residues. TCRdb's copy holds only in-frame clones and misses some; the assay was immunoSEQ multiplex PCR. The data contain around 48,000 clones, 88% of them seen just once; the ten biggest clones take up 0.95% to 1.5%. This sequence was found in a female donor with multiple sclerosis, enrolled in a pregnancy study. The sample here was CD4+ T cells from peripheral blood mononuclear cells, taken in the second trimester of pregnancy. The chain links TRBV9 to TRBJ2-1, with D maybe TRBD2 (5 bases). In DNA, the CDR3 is TGTGCCAGCAGCGTGGGGAGTAGAGACTCCTACAATGAGCAGTTCTTC. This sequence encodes CASSVGSRDSYNEQFF.